The 11 T cell receptor beta chains reported below all come from one sample, sequenced in a study of cytomegalovirus exposure and HLA in healthy donors. Assay used: immunoSEQ multiplex PCR; TCRdb lists only in-frame clones, some missing. The sample includes approximately 97,000 clones, approximately 94% of them seen just once. What was sequenced was PBMCs. The origin of the receptors is a young woman in good health and CMV-seropositive.

V is TRBV2 and J is TRBJ2-1; possibly TRBD2 for D (5 bases). Trimming pared 2 bases from V and 5 bases from J, leaving 10 bases between. CDR3 length: 14 residues. CDR1 is SNHLY and CDR2 is FYNNEI in the germline V gene. As DNA, the CDR3 is TGTGCCAGCAGTGAAAGGCGGGTCAACAATGAGCAGTTCTTC. It codes for CASSERRVNNEQFF.

V and J are TRBV30 and TRBJ2-3; no clear D. Trimming removed 0 bases at V and 2 bases at J, with 12 bases between. The CDR3 contains 15 residues. The germline V gene has CDR1 GTSNPN and CDR2 SVGIG (reference sequence). The DNA for the CDR3 is TGTGCCTGGAGTGTACGCGTGGGCCACACAGATACGCAGTATTTT. Translation gives CAWSVRVGHTDTQYF.

This clone was detected only once. The CDR3 DNA reads as TGTGCCAGCAGTTTCTTAACAAACTATGGCTACACCTTC. Protein: CASSFLTNYGYTF. V and J are TRBV28 and TRBJ1-2; D is unresolved. V lost 3 bases and J 2 bases, leaving 7 bases between the germline ends. This CDR3 contains 13 residues. CDR1 and CDR2 (germline): MDHEN, SYDVKM.

V is TRBV7-9 and J is TRBJ1-1, with D perhaps matching TRBD1 (5 bases). Germline V lookup: CDR1 SEHNR, CDR2 FQNEAQ (reference sequence). This CDR3 contains 16 residues. Deletions cut 2 bases from V and 1 base from J, with 14 bases between. The CDR3 is CASSLSFGGTNTEAFF. CDR3 nucleotide sequence: TGTGCCAGCAGCTTATCTTTCGGAGGGACGAACACTGAAGCTTTCTTT.

This clone was found once. The rearrangement links TRBV4-1 to TRBJ2-3, with 14 bases lining up with TRBD2. Per the germline V gene, CDR1 is MGHRA and CDR2 is YSYEKL. The CDR3 is 15 residues long. J gave up 4 bases and V 3 bases, and 0 bases lay outside the gene matches. The CDR3 sequence: CASSQGLAGADTQYF. In DNA form, the CDR3 reads TGCGCCAGCAGCCAGGGACTAGCGGGAGCAGATACGCAGTATTTT.

CDR3 coding DNA: TGTGCCACCGGGCAGTCTCGAGAGACCCAGTACTTC. Residues: CATGQSRETQYF. The chain couples TRBV15 to TRBJ2-5; D ambiguous. The CDR3 loop spans 12 amino acids. Germline values: CDR1 LNHNV, CDR2 YYDKDF (reference sequence). V was shortened by 8 bases and J by 4 bases, with 11 bases between the two germline ends.

The V call is TRBV10-3, the J call TRBJ1-2; TRBD1 aligns across 8 bases. Trimming at V came to 6 bases and at J to 2 bases, leaving 14 bases not matched to a gene. Germline CDR1 ENHRY, CDR2 SYGVKD. The CDR3 runs to 17 residues. This CDR3 is CAIRGDRKDLWNYGYTF. The CDR3, as DNA: TGTGCCATCAGAGGGGACAGGAAGGACCTGTGGAACTATGGCTACACCTTC.

This rearrangement joins TRBV4-3 to TRBJ1-5, with D tentatively TRBD1 (6 bases). Germline lookup yields CDR1 LGHNA and CDR2 YSLEER. Trimming removed 0 bases at V and 7 bases at J, with 13 bases between. The CDR3 loop spans 15 amino acids. This chain's CDR3 is CASSQDMSQGQPQHF. CDR3 in DNA: TGCGCCAGCAGCCAAGATATGTCGCAGGGGCAGCCCCAGCATTTT.

The chain carries TRBV30 and TRBJ2-5, with D tentatively TRBD2 (6 bases). Germline CDR1 and CDR2: GTSNPN and SVGIG (reference sequence). There are 15 residues in the CDR3. Trimming took 4 bases from V and 4 from J, leaving 19 bases between them. CDR3 coding DNA: TGTGCCTGGAAGGAGGGGACGAACCTCCCAGAGACCCAGTACTTC. Translation: CAWKEGTNLPETQYF.

The chain has TRBV5-1 and TRBJ2-6, with a tentative D call TRBD2 (6 bases). Germline CDR1 SGHRS, CDR2 YFSETQ. The CDR3 extends over 16 amino acids. Trimming took off 0 bases at V and 3 bases at J, with 10 bases between the two ends. CDR3 DNA: TGCGCCAGCAGCTTGGGCGGGGTTGGTGGGGCCAACGTCCTGACTTTC. Translation: CASSLGGVGGANVLTF. The variable domain in full, completed from reference TRBV5-1 and TRBJ2-6, reads KAGVTQTPRYLIKTRGQQVTLSCSPISGHRSVSWYQQTPGQGLQFLFEYFSETQRNKGNFPGRFSGRQFSNSRSEMNVSTLELGDSALYLCASSLGGVGGANVLTFGAGSRLTVL.

The chain joins TRBV5-4 to TRBJ2-7; 11 bases match TRBD2. Germline assignment: CDR1 SGHNT and CDR2 YYREEE (reference sequence). The junction had 5 bases not matched to a gene; V was cut back by 4 bases and J by 2 bases. CDR3 length: 15 residues. The CDR3 loop is CASSPGTSGTYEQYF. In DNA form, the CDR3 reads TGTGCCAGCAGCCCCGGGACTAGCGGTACCTACGAGCAGTACTTC.